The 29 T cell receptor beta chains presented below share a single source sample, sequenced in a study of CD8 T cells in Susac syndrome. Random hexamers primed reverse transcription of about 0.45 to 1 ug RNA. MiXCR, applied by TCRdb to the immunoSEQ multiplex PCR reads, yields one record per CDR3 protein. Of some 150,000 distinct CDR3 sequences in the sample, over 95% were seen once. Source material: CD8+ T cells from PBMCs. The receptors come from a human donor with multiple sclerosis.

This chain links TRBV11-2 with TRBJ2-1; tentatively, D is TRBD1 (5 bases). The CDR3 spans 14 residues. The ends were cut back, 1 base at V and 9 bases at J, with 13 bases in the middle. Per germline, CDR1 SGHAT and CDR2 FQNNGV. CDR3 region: CASSLGAGHREQFF. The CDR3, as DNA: TGTGCCAGCAGCTTAGGGGCCGGACATCGTGAGCAGTTCTTC. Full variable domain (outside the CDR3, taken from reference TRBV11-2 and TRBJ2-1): EAGVAQSPRYKIIEKRQSVAFWCNPISGHATLYWYQQILGQGPKLLIQFQNNGVVDDSQLPKDRFSAERLKGVDSTLKIQPAKLEDSAVYLCASSLGAGHREQFFGPGTRLTVL.

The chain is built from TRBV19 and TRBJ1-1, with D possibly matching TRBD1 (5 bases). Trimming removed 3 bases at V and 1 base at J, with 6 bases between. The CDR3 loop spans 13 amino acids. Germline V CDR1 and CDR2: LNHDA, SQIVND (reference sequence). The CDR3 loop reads CASSIGGNTEAFF. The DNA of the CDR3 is TGTGCCAGTAGTATCGGGGGGAACACTGAAGCTTTCTTT.

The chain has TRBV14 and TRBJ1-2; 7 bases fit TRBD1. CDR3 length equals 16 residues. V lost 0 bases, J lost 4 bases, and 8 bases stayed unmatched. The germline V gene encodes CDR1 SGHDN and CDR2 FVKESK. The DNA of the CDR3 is TGTGCCAGCAGCCAAGATCTGAGGGGGCTGAGCTATGGCTACACCTTC. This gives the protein CASSQDLRGLSYGYTF. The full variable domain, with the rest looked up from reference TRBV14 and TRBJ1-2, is EAGVTQFPSHSVIEKGQTVTLRCDPISGHDNLYWYRRVMGKEIKFLLHFVKESKQDESGMPNNRFLAERTGGTYSTLKVQPAELEDSGVYFCASSQDLRGLSYGYTFGSGTRLTVV.

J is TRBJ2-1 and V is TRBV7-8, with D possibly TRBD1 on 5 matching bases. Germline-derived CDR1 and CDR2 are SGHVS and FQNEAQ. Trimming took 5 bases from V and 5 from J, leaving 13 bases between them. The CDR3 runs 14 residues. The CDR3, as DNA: TGTGCCAGCAGCCCCTTCGTAGGGGACAATGAGCAGTTCTTC. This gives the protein CASSPFVGDNEQFF.

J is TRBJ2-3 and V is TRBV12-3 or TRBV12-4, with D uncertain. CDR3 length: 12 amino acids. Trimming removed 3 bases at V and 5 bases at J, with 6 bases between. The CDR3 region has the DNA TGTGCCAGCAGTTTTCCAGGAGATACGCAGTATTTT. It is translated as CASSFPGDTQYF.

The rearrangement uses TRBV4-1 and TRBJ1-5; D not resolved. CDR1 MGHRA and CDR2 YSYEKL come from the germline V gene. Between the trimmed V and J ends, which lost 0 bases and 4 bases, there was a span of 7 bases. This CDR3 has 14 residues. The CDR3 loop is CASSQDLKNQPQHF. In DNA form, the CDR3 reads TGCGCCAGCAGCCAAGATTTGAAGAATCAGCCCCAGCATTTT.

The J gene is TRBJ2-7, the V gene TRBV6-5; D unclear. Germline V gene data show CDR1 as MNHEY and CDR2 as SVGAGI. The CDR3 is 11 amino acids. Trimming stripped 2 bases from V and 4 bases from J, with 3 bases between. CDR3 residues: CASSYRYEQYF. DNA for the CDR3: TGTGCCAGCAGTTACCGGTACGAGCAGTACTTC.

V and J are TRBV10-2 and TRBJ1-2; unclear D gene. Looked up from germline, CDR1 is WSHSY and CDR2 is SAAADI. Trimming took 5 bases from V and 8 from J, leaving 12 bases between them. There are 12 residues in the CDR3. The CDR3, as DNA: TGCGCCAGCAGTCCAGACTTGGGAGGCTACACCTTC. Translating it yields CASSPDLGGYTF.

The CDR3 loop is CSVRQYNEQFF. The DNA for the CDR3 is TGCAGTGTCAGACAGTACAATGAGCAGTTCTTC. This chain links TRBV20-1 with TRBJ2-1, with D perhaps TRBD1 (5 bases). CDR1 and CDR2 (germline): DFQATT, SNEGSKA (reference sequence). V was pared by 7 bases and J by 4 bases, with 8 bases between. The CDR3 is made up of 11 amino acids.

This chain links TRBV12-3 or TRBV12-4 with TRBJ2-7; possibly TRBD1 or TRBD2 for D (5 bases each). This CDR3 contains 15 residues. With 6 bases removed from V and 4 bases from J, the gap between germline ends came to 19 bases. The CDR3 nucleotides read TGTGCCAGCAGGGCCCGGGACGAGAAAGCATACGAGCAGTACTTC. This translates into CASRARDEKAYEQYF.

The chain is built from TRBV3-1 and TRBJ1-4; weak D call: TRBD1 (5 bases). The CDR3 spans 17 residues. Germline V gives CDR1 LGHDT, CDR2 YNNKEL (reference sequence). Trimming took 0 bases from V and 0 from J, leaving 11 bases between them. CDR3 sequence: CASSQEFGGATNEKLFF. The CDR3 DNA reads TGTGCCAGCAGCCAAGAATTCGGGGGTGCAACTAATGAAAAACTGTTTTTT.

CDR3 sequence reads: CASSEVPGWDSYEQYF. As DNA, the CDR3 is TGTGCCAGCAGTGAAGTTCCAGGATGGGACTCCTACGAGCAGTACTTC. V gene TRBV2 combines with J gene TRBJ2-7; D gene unclear. Germline V gene sequence: CDR1 SNHLY, CDR2 FYNNEI. V dropped 1 base and J dropped 0 bases, with 13 bases sitting between them. The CDR3 is made up of 16 amino acids.

The CDR3 DNA reads TGCGCCAGCAGCCCCCTGGTCGCAGATACGCAGTATTTT. Encoded protein: CASSPLVADTQYF. The chain links TRBV4-1 to TRBJ2-3; no firm D call. The CDR3 sequence is 13 residues long. Trimming took 4 bases from V and 4 from J, leaving 9 bases between them. The germline V gene has CDR1 MGHRA and CDR2 YSYEKL.

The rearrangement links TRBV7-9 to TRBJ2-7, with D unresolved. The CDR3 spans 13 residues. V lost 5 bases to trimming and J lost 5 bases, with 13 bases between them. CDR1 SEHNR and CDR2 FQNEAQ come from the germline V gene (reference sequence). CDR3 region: CASSAILGHEQYF. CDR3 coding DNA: TGTGCCAGCAGCGCGATCCTCGGCCACGAGCAGTACTTC.

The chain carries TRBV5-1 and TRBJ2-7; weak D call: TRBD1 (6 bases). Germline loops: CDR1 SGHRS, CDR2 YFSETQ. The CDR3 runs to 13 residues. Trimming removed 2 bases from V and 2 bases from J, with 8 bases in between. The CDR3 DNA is TGCGCCAGCAGCTTAAGACAGGCCTACGAGCAGTACTTC. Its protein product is CASSLRQAYEQYF.

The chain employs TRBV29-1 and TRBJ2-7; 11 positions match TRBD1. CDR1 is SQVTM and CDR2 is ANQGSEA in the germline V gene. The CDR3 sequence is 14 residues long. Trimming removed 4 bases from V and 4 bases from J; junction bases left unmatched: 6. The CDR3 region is CSVAGTGGVYEQYF. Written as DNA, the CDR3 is TGCAGCGTTGCGGGGACAGGGGGTGTATACGAGCAGTACTTC.

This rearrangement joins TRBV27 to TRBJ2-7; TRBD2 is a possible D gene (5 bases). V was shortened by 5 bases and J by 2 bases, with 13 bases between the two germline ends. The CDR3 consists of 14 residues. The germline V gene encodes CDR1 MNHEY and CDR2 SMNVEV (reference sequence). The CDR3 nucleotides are TGTGCCAGCAGTCCGGCGGGCACTACCTACGAGCAGTACTTC. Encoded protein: CASSPAGTTYEQYF.

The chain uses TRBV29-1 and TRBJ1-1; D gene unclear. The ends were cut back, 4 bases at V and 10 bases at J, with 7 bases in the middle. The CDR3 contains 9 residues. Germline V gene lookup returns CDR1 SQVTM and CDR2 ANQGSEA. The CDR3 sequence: CSVAGGAFF. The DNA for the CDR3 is TGCAGCGTTGCCGGAGGAGCTTTCTTT.

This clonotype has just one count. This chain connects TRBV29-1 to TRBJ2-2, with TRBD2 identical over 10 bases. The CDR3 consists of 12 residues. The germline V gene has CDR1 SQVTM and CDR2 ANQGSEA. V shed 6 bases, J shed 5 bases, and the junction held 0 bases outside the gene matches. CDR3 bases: TGCAGCGTGACTAGCGGGACCGGGGAGCTGTTTTTT. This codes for CSVTSGTGELFF.

The DNA for the CDR3 is TGCAGTGCTTGGGCTGTAACTAGGGCGGAGGTTAATGAGCAGTTCTTC. It codes for CSAWAVTRAEVNEQFF. V and J are TRBV20-1 and TRBJ2-1; TRBD2 might be the D (5 bases). There are 16 residues in the CDR3. V was pared by 5 bases and J by 7 bases, with 24 bases between. Germline lookup yields CDR1 DFQATT and CDR2 SNEGSKA (reference sequence).

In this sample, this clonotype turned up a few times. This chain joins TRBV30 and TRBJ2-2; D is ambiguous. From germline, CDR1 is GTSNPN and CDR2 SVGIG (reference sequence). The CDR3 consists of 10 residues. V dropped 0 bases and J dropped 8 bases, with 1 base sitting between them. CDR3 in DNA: TGTGCCTGGAGTGTAGGGGAGCTGTTTTTT. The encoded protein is CAWSVGELFF.

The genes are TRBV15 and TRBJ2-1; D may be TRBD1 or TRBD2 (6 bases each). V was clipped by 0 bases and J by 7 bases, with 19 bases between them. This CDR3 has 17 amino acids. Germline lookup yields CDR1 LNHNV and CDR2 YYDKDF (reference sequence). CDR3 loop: CATSRDPQGTSKNEQFF. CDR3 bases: TGTGCCACCAGCAGAGATCCGCAGGGGACTTCGAAAAATGAGCAGTTCTTC.

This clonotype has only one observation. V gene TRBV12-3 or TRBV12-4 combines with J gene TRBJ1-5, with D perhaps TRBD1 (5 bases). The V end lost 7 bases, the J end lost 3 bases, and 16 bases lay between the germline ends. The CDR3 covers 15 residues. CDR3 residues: CASTLEGWNNQPQHF. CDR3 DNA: TGTGCCAGCACCTTGGAGGGGTGGAACAATCAGCCCCAGCATTTT.

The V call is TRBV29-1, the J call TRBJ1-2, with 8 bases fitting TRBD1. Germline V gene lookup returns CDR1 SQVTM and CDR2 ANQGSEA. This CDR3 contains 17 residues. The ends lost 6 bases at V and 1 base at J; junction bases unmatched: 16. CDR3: CSVRPPGQGYFNYGYTF. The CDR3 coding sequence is TGCAGCGTAAGGCCCCCCGGACAGGGATACTTTAACTATGGCTACACCTTC.

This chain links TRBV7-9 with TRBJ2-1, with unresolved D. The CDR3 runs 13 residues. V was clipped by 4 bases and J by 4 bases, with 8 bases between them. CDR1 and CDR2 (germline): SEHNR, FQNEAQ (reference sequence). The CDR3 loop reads CASSSQDYNEQFF. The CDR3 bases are TGTGCCAGCAGCTCCCAGGATTACAATGAGCAGTTCTTC.

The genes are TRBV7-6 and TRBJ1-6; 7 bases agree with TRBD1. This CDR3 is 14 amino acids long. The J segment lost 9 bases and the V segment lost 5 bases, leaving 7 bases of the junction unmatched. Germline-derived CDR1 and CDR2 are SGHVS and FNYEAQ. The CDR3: CASSKTGITSPLHF. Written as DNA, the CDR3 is TGTGCCAGCAGCAAGACAGGGATTACTTCACCCCTCCACTTT. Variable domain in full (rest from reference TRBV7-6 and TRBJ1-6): GAGVSQSPRYKVTKRGQDVALRCDPISGHVSLYWYRQALGQGPEFLTYFNYEAQQDKSGLPNDRFSAERPEGSISTLTIQRTEQRDSAMYRCASSKTGITSPLHFGNGTRLTVT.

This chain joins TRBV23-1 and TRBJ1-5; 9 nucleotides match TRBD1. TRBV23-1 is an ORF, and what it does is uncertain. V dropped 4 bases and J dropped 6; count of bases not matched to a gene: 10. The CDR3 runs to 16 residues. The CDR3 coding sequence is TGCGCCAGCAGTCTCAACACAGGGGGCAGCTTTCAGCCCCAGCATTTT. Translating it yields CASSLNTGGSFQPQHF.

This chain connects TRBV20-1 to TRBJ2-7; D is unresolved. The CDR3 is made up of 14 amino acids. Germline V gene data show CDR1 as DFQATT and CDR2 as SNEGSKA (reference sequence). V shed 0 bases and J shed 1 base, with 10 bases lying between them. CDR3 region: CSARDFGYSYEQYF. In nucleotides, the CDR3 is TGCAGTGCTAGAGATTTTGGCTATTCCTACGAGCAGTACTTC.

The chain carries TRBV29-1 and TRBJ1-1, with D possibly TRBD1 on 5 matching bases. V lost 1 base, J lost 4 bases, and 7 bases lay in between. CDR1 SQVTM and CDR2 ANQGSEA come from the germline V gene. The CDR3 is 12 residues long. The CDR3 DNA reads TGCAGCGTTGAAGGTGGGGGCACTGAAGCTTTCTTT. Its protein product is CSVEGGGTEAFF.